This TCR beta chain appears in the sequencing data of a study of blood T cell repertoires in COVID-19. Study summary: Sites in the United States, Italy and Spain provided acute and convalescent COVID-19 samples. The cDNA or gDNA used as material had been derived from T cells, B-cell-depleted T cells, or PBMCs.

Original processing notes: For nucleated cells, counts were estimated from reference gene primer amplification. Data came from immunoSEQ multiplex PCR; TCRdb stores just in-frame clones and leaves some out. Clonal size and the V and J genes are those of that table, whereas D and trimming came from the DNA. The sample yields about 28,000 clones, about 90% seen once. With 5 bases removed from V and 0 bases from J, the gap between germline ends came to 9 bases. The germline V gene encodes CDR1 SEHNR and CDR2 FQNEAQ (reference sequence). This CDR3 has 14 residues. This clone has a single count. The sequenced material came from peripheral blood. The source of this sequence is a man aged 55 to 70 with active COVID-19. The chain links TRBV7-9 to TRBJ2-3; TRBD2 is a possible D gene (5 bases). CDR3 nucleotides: TGTGCCAGCAGCCCCGGACTCAGCACAGATACGCAGTATTTT. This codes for CASSPGLSTDTQYF.